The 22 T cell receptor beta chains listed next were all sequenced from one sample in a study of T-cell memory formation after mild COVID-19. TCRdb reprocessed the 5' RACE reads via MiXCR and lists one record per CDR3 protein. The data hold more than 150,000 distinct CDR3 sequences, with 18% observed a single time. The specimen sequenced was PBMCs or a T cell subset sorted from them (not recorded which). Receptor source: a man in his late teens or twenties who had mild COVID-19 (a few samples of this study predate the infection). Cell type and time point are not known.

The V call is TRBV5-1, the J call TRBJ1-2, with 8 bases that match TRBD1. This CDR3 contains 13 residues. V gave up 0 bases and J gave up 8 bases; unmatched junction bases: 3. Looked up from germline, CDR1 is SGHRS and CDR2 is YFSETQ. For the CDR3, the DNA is TGCGCCAGCAGCTTGGGGACAGGGAAAGGCTACACCTTC. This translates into CASSLGTGKGYTF.

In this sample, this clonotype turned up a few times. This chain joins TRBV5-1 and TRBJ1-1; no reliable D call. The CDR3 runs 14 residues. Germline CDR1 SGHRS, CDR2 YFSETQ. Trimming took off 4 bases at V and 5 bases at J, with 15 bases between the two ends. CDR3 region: CASSAADLGTEAFF. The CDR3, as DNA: TGCGCCAGCAGCGCAGCGGACCTCGGGACTGAAGCTTTCTTT.

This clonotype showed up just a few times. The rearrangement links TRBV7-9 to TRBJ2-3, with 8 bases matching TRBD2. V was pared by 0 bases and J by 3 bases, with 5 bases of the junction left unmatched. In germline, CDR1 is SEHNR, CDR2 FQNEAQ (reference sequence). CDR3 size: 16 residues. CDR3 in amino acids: CASSLAGRGGTDTQYF. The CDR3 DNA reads TGTGCCAGCAGCTTAGCCGGGAGGGGAGGAACAGATACGCAGTATTTT.

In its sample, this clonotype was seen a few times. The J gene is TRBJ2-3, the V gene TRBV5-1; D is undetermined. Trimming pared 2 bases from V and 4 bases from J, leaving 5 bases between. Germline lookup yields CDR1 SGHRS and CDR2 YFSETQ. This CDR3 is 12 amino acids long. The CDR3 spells CASSFSSDTQYF. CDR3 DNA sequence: TGCGCCAGCAGCTTTAGTTCAGATACGCAGTATTTT.

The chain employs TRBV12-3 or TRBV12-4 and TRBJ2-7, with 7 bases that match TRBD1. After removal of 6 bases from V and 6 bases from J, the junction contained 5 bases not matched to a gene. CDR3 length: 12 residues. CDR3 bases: TGTGCCAGCAGAGACGACAGGGCCGAGCAGTACTTC. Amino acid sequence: CASRDDRAEQYF.

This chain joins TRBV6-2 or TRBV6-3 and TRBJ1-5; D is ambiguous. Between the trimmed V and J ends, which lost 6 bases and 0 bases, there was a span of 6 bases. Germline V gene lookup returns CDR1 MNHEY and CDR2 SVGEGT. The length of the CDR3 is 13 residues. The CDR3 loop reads CASRHSSNQPQHF. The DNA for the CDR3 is TGTGCCAGCAGGCACAGTAGCAATCAGCCCCAGCATTTT.

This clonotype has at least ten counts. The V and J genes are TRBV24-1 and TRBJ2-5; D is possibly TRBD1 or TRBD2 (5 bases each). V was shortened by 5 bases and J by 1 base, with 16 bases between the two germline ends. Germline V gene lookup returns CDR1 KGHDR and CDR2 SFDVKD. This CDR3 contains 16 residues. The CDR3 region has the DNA TGTGCCACCAGTGCGTCCCGGTGGGGGAGCCAAGAGACCCAGTACTTC. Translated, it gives CATSASRWGSQETQYF.

CDR3: CSAQGQASSYEQYF. As DNA, the CDR3 is TGCAGTGCCCAGGGACAGGCGAGCTCCTACGAGCAGTACTTC. The rearrangement links TRBV20-1 to TRBJ2-7; 8 bases map to TRBD1. V lost 6 bases to trimming and J lost 0 bases; unmatched junction nucleotides: 7. Germline lookup yields CDR1 DFQATT and CDR2 SNEGSKA (reference sequence). CDR3 length: 14 residues.

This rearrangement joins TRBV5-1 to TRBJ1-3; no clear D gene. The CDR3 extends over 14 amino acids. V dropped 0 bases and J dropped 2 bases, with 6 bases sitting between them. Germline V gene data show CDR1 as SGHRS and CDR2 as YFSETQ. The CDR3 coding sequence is TGCGCCAGCAGCTTGGGGGTTGCTGGAAACACCATATATTTT. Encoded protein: CASSLGVAGNTIYF.

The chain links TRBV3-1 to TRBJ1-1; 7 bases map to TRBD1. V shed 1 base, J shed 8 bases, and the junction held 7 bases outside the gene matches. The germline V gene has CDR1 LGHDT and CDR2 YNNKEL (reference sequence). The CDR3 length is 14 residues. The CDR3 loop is CASSQVEGAREAFF. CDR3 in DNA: TGTGCCAGCAGCCAAGTGGAGGGGGCGCGGGAAGCTTTCTTT.

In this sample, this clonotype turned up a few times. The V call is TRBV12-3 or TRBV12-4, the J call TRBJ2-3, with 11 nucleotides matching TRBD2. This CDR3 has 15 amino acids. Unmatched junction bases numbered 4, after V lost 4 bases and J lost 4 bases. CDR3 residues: CASSSSGGQADTQYF. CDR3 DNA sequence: TGTGCCAGCAGTTCTAGCGGGGGGCAGGCAGATACGCAGTATTTT.

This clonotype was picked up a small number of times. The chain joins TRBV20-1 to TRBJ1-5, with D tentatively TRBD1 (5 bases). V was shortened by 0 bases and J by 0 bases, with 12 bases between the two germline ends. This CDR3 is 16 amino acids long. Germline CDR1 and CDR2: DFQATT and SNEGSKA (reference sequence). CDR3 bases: TGCAGTGCTAGAGAGTTGGGCAGGGATAGCAATCAGCCCCAGCATTTT. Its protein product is CSARELGRDSNQPQHF.

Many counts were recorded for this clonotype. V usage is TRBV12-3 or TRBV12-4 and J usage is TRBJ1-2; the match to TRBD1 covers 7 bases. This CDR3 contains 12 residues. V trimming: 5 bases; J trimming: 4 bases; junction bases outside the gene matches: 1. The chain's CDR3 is CASSNRGYGYTF. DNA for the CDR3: TGTGCCAGCAGTAACAGGGGCTATGGCTACACCTTC.

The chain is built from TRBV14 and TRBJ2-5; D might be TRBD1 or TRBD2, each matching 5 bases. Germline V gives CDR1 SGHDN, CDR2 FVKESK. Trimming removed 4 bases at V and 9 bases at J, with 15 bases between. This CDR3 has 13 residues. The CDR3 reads CASSRGRDGSQYF. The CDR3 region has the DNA TGTGCCAGCAGCCGCGGACGGGACGGGTCCCAGTACTTC.

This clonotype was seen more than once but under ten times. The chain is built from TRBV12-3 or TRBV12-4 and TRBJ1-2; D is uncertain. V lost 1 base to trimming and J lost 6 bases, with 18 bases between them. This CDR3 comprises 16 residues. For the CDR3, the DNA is TGTGCCAGCAGTTTAGTTCTCGCAGGTCCCTCGGATGGCTACACCTTC. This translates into CASSLVLAGPSDGYTF.

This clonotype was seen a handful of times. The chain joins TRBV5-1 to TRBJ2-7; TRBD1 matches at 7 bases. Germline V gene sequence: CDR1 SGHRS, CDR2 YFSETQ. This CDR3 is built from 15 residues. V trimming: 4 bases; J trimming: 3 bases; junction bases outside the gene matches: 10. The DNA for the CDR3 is TGCGCCAGCAGCCCCTTGACAGGGACCGGCTACGAGCAGTACTTC. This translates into CASSPLTGTGYEQYF.

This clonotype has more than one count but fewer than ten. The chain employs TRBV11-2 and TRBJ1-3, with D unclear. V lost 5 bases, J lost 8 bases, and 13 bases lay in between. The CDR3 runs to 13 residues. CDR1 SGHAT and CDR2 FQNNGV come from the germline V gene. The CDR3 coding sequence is TGTGCCAGCAGCCGCTTGGAGGAAGACACCATATATTTT. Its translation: CASSRLEEDTIYF.

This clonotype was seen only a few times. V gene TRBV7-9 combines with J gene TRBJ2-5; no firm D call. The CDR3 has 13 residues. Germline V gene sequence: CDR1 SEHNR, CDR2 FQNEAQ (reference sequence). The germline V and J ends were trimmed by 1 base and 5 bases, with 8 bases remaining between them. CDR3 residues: CASSLGSGETQYF. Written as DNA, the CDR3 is TGTGCCAGCAGCTTAGGCTCCGGGGAGACCCAGTACTTC.

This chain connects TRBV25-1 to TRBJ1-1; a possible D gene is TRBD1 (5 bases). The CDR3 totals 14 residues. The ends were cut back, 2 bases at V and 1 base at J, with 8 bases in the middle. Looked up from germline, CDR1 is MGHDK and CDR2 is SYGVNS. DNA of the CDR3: TGTGCCAGCAGTGAACAGGGCGGGAACACTGAAGCTTTCTTT. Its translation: CASSEQGGNTEAFF.

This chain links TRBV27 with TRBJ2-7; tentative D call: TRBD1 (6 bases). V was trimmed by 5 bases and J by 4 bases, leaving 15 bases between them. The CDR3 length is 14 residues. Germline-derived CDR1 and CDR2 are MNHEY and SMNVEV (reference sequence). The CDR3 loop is CASSPQGWVYEQYF. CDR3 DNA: TGTGCCAGCAGTCCACAGGGATGGGTTTACGAGCAGTACTTC.

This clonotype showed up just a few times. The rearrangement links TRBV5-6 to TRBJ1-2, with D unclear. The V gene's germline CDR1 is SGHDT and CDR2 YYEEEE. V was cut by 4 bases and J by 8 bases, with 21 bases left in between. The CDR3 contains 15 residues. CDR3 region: CASSERTSGPTGYTF. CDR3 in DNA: TGTGCCAGCAGCGAAAGGACGAGCGGGCCCACGGGCTACACCTTC.

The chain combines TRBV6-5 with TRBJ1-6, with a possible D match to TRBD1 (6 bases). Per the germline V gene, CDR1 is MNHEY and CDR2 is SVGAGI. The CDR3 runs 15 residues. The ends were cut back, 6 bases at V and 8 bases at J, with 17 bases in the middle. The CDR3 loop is CASRDTQGIHSPLHF. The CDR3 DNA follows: TGTGCCAGCAGGGACACTCAGGGGATTCATTCACCCCTCCACTTT.